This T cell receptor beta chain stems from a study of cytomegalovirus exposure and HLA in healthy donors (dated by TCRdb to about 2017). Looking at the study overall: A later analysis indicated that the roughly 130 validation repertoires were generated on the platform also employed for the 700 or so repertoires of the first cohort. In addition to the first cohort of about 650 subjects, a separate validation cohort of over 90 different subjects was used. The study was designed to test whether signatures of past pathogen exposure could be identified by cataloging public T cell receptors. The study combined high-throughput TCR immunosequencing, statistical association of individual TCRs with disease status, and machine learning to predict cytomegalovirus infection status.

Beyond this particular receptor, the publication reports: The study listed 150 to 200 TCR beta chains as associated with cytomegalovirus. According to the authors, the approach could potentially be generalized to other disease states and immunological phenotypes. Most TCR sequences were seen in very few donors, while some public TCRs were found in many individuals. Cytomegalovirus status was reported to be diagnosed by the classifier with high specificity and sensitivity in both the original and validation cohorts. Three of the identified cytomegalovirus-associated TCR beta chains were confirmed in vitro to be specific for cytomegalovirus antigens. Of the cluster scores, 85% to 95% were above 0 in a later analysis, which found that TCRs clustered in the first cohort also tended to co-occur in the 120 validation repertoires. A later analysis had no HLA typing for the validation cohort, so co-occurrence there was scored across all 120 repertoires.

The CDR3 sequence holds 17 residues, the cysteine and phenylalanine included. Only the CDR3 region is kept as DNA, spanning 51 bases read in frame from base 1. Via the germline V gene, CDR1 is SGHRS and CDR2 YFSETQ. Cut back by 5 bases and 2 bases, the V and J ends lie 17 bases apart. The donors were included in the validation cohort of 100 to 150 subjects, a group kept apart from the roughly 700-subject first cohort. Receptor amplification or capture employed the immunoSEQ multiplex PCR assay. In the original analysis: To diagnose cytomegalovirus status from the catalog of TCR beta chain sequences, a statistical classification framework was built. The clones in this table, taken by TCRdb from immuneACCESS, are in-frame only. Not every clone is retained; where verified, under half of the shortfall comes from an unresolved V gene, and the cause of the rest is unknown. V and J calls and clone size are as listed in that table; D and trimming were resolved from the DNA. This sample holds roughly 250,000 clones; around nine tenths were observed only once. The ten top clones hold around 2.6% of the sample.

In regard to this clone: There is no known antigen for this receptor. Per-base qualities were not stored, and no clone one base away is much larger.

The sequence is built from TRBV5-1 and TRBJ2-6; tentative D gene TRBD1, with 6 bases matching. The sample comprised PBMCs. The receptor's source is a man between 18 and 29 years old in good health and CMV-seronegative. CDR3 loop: CASSNDPQGAGANVLTF. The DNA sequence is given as TGCGCCAGCAGTAATGACCCACAGGGTGCTGGGGCCAACGTCCTGACTTTC.